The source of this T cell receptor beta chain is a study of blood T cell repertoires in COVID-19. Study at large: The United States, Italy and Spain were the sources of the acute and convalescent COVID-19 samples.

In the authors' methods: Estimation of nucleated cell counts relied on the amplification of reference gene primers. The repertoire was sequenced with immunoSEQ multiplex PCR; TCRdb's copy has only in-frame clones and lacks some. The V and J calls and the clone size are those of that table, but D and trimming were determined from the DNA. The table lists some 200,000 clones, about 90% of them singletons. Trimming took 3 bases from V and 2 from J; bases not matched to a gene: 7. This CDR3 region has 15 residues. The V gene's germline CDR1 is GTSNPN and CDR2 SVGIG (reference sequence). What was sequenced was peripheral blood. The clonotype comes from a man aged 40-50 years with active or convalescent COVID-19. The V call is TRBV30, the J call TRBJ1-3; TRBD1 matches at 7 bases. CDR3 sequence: CAWRAGGIAGNTIYF. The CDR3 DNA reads TGTGCCTGGAGGGCAGGGGGAATTGCTGGAAACACCATATATTTT. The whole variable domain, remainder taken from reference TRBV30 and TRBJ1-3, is SQTIHQWPATLVQPVGSPLSLECTVEGTSNPNLYWYRQAAGRGLQLLFYSVGIGQISSEVPQNLSASRPQDRQFILSSKKLLLSDSGFYLCAWRAGGIAGNTIYFGEGSWLTVV.